The clone carrying this T cell receptor (beta chain) was seen once. Its specificity is not known. J lost 3 bases, V lost 2 bases, and 4 bases had no gene match. The germline V gene encodes CDR1 SGHKS and CDR2 YYEKEE (reference sequence). The CDR3 sequence is 14 residues long. This record comes from a study of T cell responses to AZD1222 COVID-19 vaccine. TCRdb's copy holds only in-frame clones and misses some; the assay was immunoSEQ multiplex PCR. The sample lists some 130,000 clones, roughly 89% occurring once. Regarding the study as a whole: Regions left unmutated in variants are reportedly the target of nearly half of spike-specific TCRs. Seropositivity was recorded at baseline in only six AZD1222 recipients.

This clonotype originated in an adult in good health. Sequenced here: peripheral blood, sampled on day 0 of AZD1222 vaccination. J is TRBJ2-5 and V is TRBV5-5; 7 nucleotides align to TRBD1. The DNA for the CDR3 is TGTGCCAGCAGCTTAACCGGGACAGAAGAGACCCAGTACTTC. Protein sequence: CASSLTGTEETQYF.